What follows are 18 T cell receptor beta chains derived from one specimen sequenced in a study of PD-1 blockade in classical Hodgkin lymphoma. All patients experienced relapse after autologous stem cell transplantation, and brentuximab vedotin exposure was variable. Libraries were prepared by immunoSEQ multiplex PCR; TCRdb keeps only in-frame clonotypes and omits some of them. The table lists 35,000 to 45,000 clones, approximately 70% of them singletons. Specimen: peripheral blood mononuclear cells (PBMCs), collected before the second cycle of nivolumab. All receptors derive from a human donor with classical Hodgkin lymphoma.

The V gene is TRBV28, the J gene TRBJ2-6; D is possibly TRBD1 (6 bases). Germline V gene lookup returns CDR1 MDHEN and CDR2 SYDVKM. There are 16 residues in the CDR3. V was cut by 5 bases and J by 0 bases, with 11 bases left in between. CDR3 bases: TGTGCCAGCAGTAACCGAGGGGGCTCTGGGGCCAACGTCCTGACTTTC. Protein: CASSNRGGSGANVLTF.

The rearrangement uses TRBV15 and TRBJ2-3; 16 positions agree with TRBD2. The V gene's germline CDR1 is LNHNV and CDR2 YYDKDF (reference sequence). The V and J ends lost 0 bases and 3 bases, in that order; junction bases with no gene match: 6. The CDR3 spans 19 residues. The CDR3 here is CATSREGLAGGPRTDTQYF. CDR3 nucleotide sequence: TGTGCCACCAGCAGAGAGGGACTAGCGGGAGGGCCCAGGACAGATACGCAGTATTTT.

The J gene is TRBJ2-5, the V gene TRBV28, with 8 positions matching TRBD1. The CDR3 runs to 15 residues. The germline CDR1 and CDR2 sequences are MDHEN and SYDVKM. V dropped 4 bases and J dropped 7; count of bases not matched to a gene: 11. The CDR3 DNA is TGTGCCAGCAGTTCCCTCGACAGGGGTTTCGGGACCCAGTACTTC. Encoded protein: CASSSLDRGFGTQYF. Based on the CDR3 plus reference TRBV28 and TRBJ2-5, the full variable domain is DVKVTQSSRYLVKRTGEKVFLECVQDMDHENMFWYRQDPGLGLRLIYFSYDVKMKEKGDIPEGYSVSREKKERFSLILESASTNQTSMYLCASSSLDRGFGTQYFGPGTRLLVL.

This clone was counted only a few times. V and J are TRBV11-2 and TRBJ2-1; a weak D match, TRBD2 (6 bases). The germline V gene encodes CDR1 SGHAT and CDR2 FQNNGV. The V end was cut by 8 bases, the J end by 8 bases, with 13 bases between. The CDR3 contains 12 residues. The CDR3 loop is CASRGTRDEQFF. For the CDR3, the DNA is TGTGCCAGCCGGGGGACTCGGGATGAGCAGTTCTTC.

The chain combines TRBV6-6 with TRBJ1-2; D call uncertain. The V end lost 0 bases, the J end lost 4 bases, and 15 bases lay between the germline ends. Germline V gene data show CDR1 as MNHNY and CDR2 as SVGAGI (reference sequence). CDR3 length: 16 residues. CDR3 sequence: CASSYSLWGVGYGYTF. Written as DNA, the CDR3 is TGTGCCAGCAGTTACTCACTCTGGGGAGTAGGCTATGGCTACACCTTC.

The chain uses TRBV27 and TRBJ2-3; TRBD2 agrees at 10 bases. V trimming: 0 bases; J trimming: 8 bases; junction bases outside the gene matches: 2. CDR3 length: 14 residues. Germline CDR1 is MNHEY and CDR2 is SMNVEV (reference sequence). This CDR3 reads CASSLSAGGFTQYF. The CDR3 DNA sequence: TGTGCCAGCAGTTTATCAGCGGGAGGGTTTACGCAGTATTTT.

This clone was observed a few times. This chain connects TRBV30 to TRBJ1-1, with D uncertain. The CDR3 totals 12 residues. The V end lost 4 bases, the J end lost 6 bases, and 12 bases lay between the germline ends. In germline, CDR1 is GTSNPN, CDR2 SVGIG (reference sequence). As DNA, the CDR3 is TGTGCCTGGACCTACTCTGGCGCTGAAGCTTTCTTT. Translation: CAWTYSGAEAFF.

Comment on this clone: Within the sample, other DNA sequences also encode this same CDR3. The rearrangement joins TRBV7-6 to TRBJ2-7; 8 bases are shared with TRBD1. CDR1 and CDR2 from the germline V gene are SGHVS and FNYEAQ. CDR3 length equals 13 residues. J lost 5 bases, V lost 5 bases, and 5 bases had no gene match. The CDR3 region is CASSLGQGNEQYF. In nucleotides, the CDR3 is TGTGCCAGCAGCCTAGGACAGGGAAACGAGCAGTACTTC.

This clone occurred a few times. The chain is built from TRBV7-9 and TRBJ2-3; D possibly matches TRBD1 or TRBD2 (6 bases each). Trimming stripped 4 bases from V and 4 bases from J, with 15 bases between. This CDR3 comprises 15 residues. Germline CDR1 reads SEHNR; CDR2 reads FQNEAQ (reference sequence). The CDR3 here is CASSSTGPGADTQYF. The CDR3 bases are TGTGCCAGCAGCTCAACAGGGCCGGGAGCAGATACGCAGTATTTT.

The chain recombines TRBV18 with TRBJ1-1, with D possibly being TRBD1 (6 bases). The V end lost 3 bases, the J end lost 7 bases, and 9 bases lay between the germline ends. The germline CDR1 and CDR2 sequences are KGHSH and LQKENI. This CDR3 comprises 12 residues. The CDR3 spells CASSPVGGEAFF. CDR3 nucleotide sequence: TGTGCCAGCTCACCGGTAGGGGGTGAAGCTTTCTTT.

The chain carries TRBV7-9 and TRBJ1-2; 7 bases match TRBD1. This CDR3 is built from 14 residues. CDR1 is SEHNR, CDR2 FQNEAQ, per germline (reference sequence). V gave up 4 bases and J gave up 2 bases; unmatched junction bases: 4. CDR3 region: CASSSVDRNYGYTF. CDR3 in DNA: TGTGCCAGCAGCTCAGTGGACAGGAACTATGGCTACACCTTC.

The chain couples TRBV28 to TRBJ1-2; D is ambiguous. Trimming pared 3 bases from V and 3 bases from J, leaving 8 bases between. The CDR3 consists of 13 residues. Germline CDR1 reads MDHEN; CDR2 reads SYDVKM. This CDR3 is CASSFRPDYGYTF. CDR3 in DNA: TGTGCCAGCAGTTTCAGGCCGGACTATGGCTACACCTTC.

This clone was seen only a few times. The chain carries TRBV7-2 and TRBJ2-5; D is perhaps TRBD2 (6 bases). Germline CDR1 SGHTA, CDR2 FQGNSA. The CDR3 spans 13 residues. Trimming stripped 5 bases from V and 5 bases from J, with 12 bases between. The CDR3 loop is CASSRDSWETQYF. CDR3 sequence (DNA): TGTGCCAGCAGCCGGGACTCGTGGGAGACCCAGTACTTC.

This clone has only one observation. This chain uses TRBV9 with TRBJ2-3; possibly TRBD2 for D (6 bases). Looked up from germline, CDR1 is SGDLS and CDR2 is YYNGEE. Trimming took off 0 bases at V and 2 bases at J, with 16 bases between the two ends. This CDR3 has 17 amino acids. The CDR3 sequence is CASSVVGGEIHTDTQYF. CDR3 nucleotide sequence: TGTGCCAGCAGCGTAGTCGGCGGGGAGATCCACACAGATACGCAGTATTTT.

Comment on this clone: Other nucleotide sequences from this sample produce the same CDR3. The chain joins TRBV4-3 to TRBJ2-7; the D is unclear. Germline V CDR1 and CDR2: LGHNA, YSLEER. The CDR3 has 15 residues. V lost 0 bases and J 2 bases, leaving 11 bases between the germline ends. DNA of the CDR3: TGCGCCAGCAGCCAAGATAGGACGGGCCCCTACGAGCAGTACTTC. It yields the protein CASSQDRTGPYEQYF.

This clone is termed medium-sized (0.01 to 0.1%). The chain has TRBV30 and TRBJ1-2; the D gene is possibly TRBD1 (5 bases). Trimming stripped 1 base from V and 8 bases from J, with 17 bases between. There are 14 residues in the CDR3. CDR1 and CDR2 from the germline V gene are GTSNPN and SVGIG (reference sequence). CDR3 residues: CAWSGEGQGLGYTF. The CDR3 DNA sequence: TGTGCCTGGAGTGGTGAGGGGCAGGGTTTGGGCTACACCTTC.

The chain couples TRBV21-1 to TRBJ1-2. TRBV21-1 is reported as a pseudogene. This CDR3 contains 17 residues. Here the CDR3 DNA reads TGTGCCAGCCCCCTGGAGGGGCTCCATATAGGAGCCTATGGCTACACCTTC. It codes for CASPLEGLHIGAYGYTF.

The CDR3 sequence is CASSLEGQGFNEQYF. CDR3 nucleotide sequence: TGCGCCAGCAGCTTGGAAGGGCAGGGTTTCAACGAGCAGTACTTC. The gene calls are TRBV5-1 and TRBJ2-7, with D possibly matching TRBD1 (5 bases). CDR3 length: 15 residues. V was cut by 0 bases and J by 5 bases, with 15 bases left in between. Germline V CDR1 and CDR2: SGHRS, YFSETQ.